These 20 T cell receptor beta chains were sequenced from one sample in a study of shared clonotypes between healthy human individuals. The method was immunoSEQ multiplex PCR; TCRdb's version includes in-frame clones alone and lacks a portion of them. Of under 700,000 clones listed, roughly 95% are singletons. In the naive CD8 group, cells lacked CD45RO and were positively selected for CCR7, so terminally differentiated effector memory CD45RA+ cells were left out. The sample was naive CD8+ T cells sorted from blood. These receptors all come from a woman under 40 in good health.

The rearrangement uses TRBV6-6 and TRBJ1-6; 7 bases are shared with TRBD1. CDR1 MNHNY and CDR2 SVGAGI come from the germline V gene (reference sequence). The CDR3 loop spans 15 amino acids. Germline trimming cut 8 bases from V and 3 bases from J; bases unmatched to any gene: 7. CDR3 region: CASRDSHYYNSPLHF. The DNA for the CDR3 is TGTGCCAGCCGGGACAGTCACTACTATAATTCACCCCTCCACTTT.

As regards this clone: Within the sample, other DNA sequences also encode this same CDR3. The rearrangement links TRBV27 to TRBJ1-1; a possible D gene is TRBD1 (5 bases). Trimming pared 3 bases from V and 4 bases from J, leaving 6 bases between. The germline V gene has CDR1 MNHEY and CDR2 SMNVEV (reference sequence). This CDR3 has 12 residues. CDR3 residues: CASSLRGTEAFF. For the CDR3, the DNA is TGTGCCAGCAGTTTGAGGGGCACTGAAGCTTTCTTT.

The chain uses TRBV9 and TRBJ2-2, with 7 bases that match TRBD2. CDR1 SGDLS and CDR2 YYNGEE come from the germline V gene. Losses at the gene ends were 3 bases for V and 1 base for J; bases not matched to a gene: 9. The CDR3 has 17 residues. CDR3 protein: CASSASGVGLNTGELFF. The CDR3 coding sequence is TGTGCCAGCAGCGCAAGCGGGGTGGGCTTGAACACCGGGGAGCTGTTTTTT. The complete variable domain, with remaining parts taken from reference TRBV9 and TRBJ2-2, reads DSGVTQTPKHLITATGQRVTLRCSPRSGDLSVYWYQQSLDQGLQFLIQYYNGEERAKGNILERFSAQQFPDLHSELNLSSLELGDSALYFCASSASGVGLNTGELFFGEGSRLTVL.

The chain employs TRBV9 and TRBJ2-1; TRBD2 matches 10 bases. The V gene's germline CDR1 is SGDLS and CDR2 YYNGEE. The CDR3 length is 19 residues. The V gene end was trimmed by 3 bases and the J gene end by 4 bases; junction bases not matched to a gene: 16. The CDR3 here is CASSDPLGQVSGRYNEQFF. The CDR3 DNA sequence: TGTGCCAGCAGCGACCCCCTTGGACAGGTTAGCGGGAGGTACAATGAGCAGTTCTTC.

This chain uses TRBV9 with TRBJ2-3; TRBD2 matches at 8 bases. Looked up from germline, CDR1 is SGDLS and CDR2 is YYNGEE. CDR3 length: 15 amino acids. Unmatched junction bases numbered 3, after V lost 0 bases and J lost 3 bases. Here the CDR3 DNA reads TGTGCCAGCAGCGTAGGAGCGGGAGAAACAGATACGCAGTATTTT. Residues: CASSVGAGETDTQYF.

This chain connects TRBV6-5 to TRBJ2-1, with 8 bases aligning to TRBD2. The V gene's germline CDR1 is MNHEY and CDR2 SVGAGI. This CDR3 contains 14 residues. Germline trimming cut 7 bases from V and 5 bases from J; bases unmatched to any gene: 7. This CDR3 reads CASMPLAEHNEQFF. The CDR3 DNA follows: TGTGCCAGCATGCCACTAGCGGAGCACAATGAGCAGTTCTTC.

The J gene is TRBJ2-7, the V gene TRBV6-5; TRBD2 might be the D (5 bases). The CDR3 extends over 14 amino acids. Germline CDR1 reads MNHEY; CDR2 reads SVGAGI. Trimming removed 2 bases from V and 2 bases from J, with 10 bases in between. CDR3 bases: TGTGCCAGCAGTTACATGGACGGGACCTACGAGCAGTACTTC. As protein: CASSYMDGTYEQYF.

The rearrangement links TRBV4-1 to TRBJ1-5; D is uncertain. Germline CDR1 MGHRA, CDR2 YSYEKL. The CDR3 runs 14 residues. V shed 4 bases and J shed 7 bases, with 14 bases lying between them. DNA of the CDR3: TGCGCCAGCAGCCGATGGGGTATCGGGCAGCCCCAGCATTTT. Protein sequence: CASSRWGIGQPQHF.

V is TRBV14 and J is TRBJ2-7; the match to TRBD1 covers 10 bases. The V gene's germline CDR1 is SGHDN and CDR2 FVKESK. V shed 5 bases, J shed 4 bases, and the junction held 5 bases outside the gene matches. The CDR3 is 14 residues long. The CDR3 region is CASSYGTGAYEQYF. The CDR3 region has the DNA TGTGCCAGCAGCTACGGGACAGGGGCTTACGAGCAGTACTTC.

Concerning this clone: Relative to the germline gene, one junction end is altered; a read error may explain this. The rearrangement joins TRBV28 to TRBJ2-1; 10 bases align to TRBD2. Germline CDR1 and CDR2: MDHEN and SYDVKM. The CDR3 is 11 residues long. The CDR3 DNA is TGTGCCATCGATACTAGCGGGAATCAAATCTTC. Translated, it gives CAIDTSGNQIF.

The V and J genes are TRBV18 and TRBJ2-5, with D perhaps matching TRBD1 (6 bases). The CDR3 has 14 amino acids. The germline V gene has CDR1 KGHSH and CDR2 LQKENI. Trimming took off 6 bases at V and 0 bases at J, with 11 bases between the two ends. DNA for the CDR3: TGTGCCAGCTCTCCCGGGACAAACCAAGAGACCCAGTACTTC. Protein product: CASSPGTNQETQYF.

The chain couples TRBV5-4 to TRBJ2-2, with TRBD1 identical over 8 bases. CDR1 is SGHNT and CDR2 is YYREEE in the germline V gene (reference sequence). The CDR3 loop spans 16 amino acids. Trimming removed 5 bases from V and 1 base from J; junction bases left unmatched: 7. Written as DNA, the CDR3 is TGTGCCAGCAGTTTTCCCGGGACAGGGAACACCGGGGAGCTGTTTTTT. Translated, it gives CASSFPGTGNTGELFF.

The gene calls are TRBV5-4 and TRBJ2-2; 8 nucleotides agree with TRBD2. Germline CDR1 reads SGHNT; CDR2 reads YYREEE (reference sequence). CDR3 length: 14 amino acids. J gave up 6 bases and V 4 bases, and 5 bases lay outside the gene matches. CDR3 sequence (DNA): TGTGCCAGCAGCCCTGGGACTAGTTCCGGGGAGCTGTTTTTT. This gives the protein CASSPGTSSGELFF.

The chain recombines TRBV7-9 with TRBJ2-3, with D possibly TRBD2 on 5 matching bases. Trimming shortened V by 4 bases and J by 0 bases, and 5 bases separated the two germline ends. This CDR3 comprises 13 residues. CDR1 is SEHNR, CDR2 FQNEAQ, per germline (reference sequence). The CDR3 loop reads CASSWESTDTQYF. Here the CDR3 DNA reads TGTGCCAGCAGCTGGGAGAGCACAGATACGCAGTATTTT.

As regards this clone: A junction boundary mismatches the germline segment, possibly from a read error. The chain combines TRBV5-4 with TRBJ2-7; a weak D match, TRBD1 (5 bases). The CDR3 runs 12 residues. Germline CDR1 and CDR2: SGHNT and YYREEE (reference sequence). The DNA of the CDR3 is TGTGCCAGCAGCTTAATGGCAGGGTTCGAGGCTTTC. Protein: CASSLMAGFEAF.

The chain carries TRBV14 and TRBJ2-3; D unclear. This CDR3 has 15 amino acids. V was shortened by 0 bases and J by 3 bases, with 10 bases between the two germline ends. Germline CDR1 reads SGHDN; CDR2 reads FVKESK. CDR3 bases: TGTGCCAGCAGCCAAGAGGTCTTTGGGACAGATACGCAGTATTTT. It translates to CASSQEVFGTDTQYF.

This clone was detected ten times or more. CDR3 in DNA: TGTGCCAGCAGTTATAGCGCGGAGCAGTTCTTC. It yields the protein CASSYSAEQFF. This chain joins TRBV5-4 and TRBJ2-1, with a tentative D call TRBD2 (5 bases). The germline CDR1 and CDR2 sequences are SGHNT and YYREEE (reference sequence). The CDR3 is 11 residues long. V shed 5 bases and J shed 10 bases, with 10 bases lying between them.

This clone was counted once. The V gene is TRBV2, the J gene TRBJ2-1, with TRBD2 matching over 11 bases. This CDR3 is 16 amino acids long. Germline V lookup: CDR1 SNHLY, CDR2 FYNNEI. Trimming at V came to 3 bases and at J to 14 bases, leaving 15 bases not matched to a gene. The CDR3 is CASSDRTTSGISREFF. CDR3 DNA: TGTGCCAGCAGTGACCGCACGACTAGCGGGATAAGTAGAGAGTTCTTC.

Here the CDR3 reads CASSFGADSYEQYF. The DNA of the CDR3 is TGTGCCAGCAGCTTCGGGGCGGACTCCTACGAGCAGTACTTC. This rearrangement joins TRBV5-5 to TRBJ2-7; D possibly uses TRBD1 or TRBD2 (5 bases each). Trimming stripped 2 bases from V and 0 bases from J, with 9 bases between. The CDR3 runs 14 residues. Germline CDR1 SGHKS, CDR2 YYEKEE (reference sequence).

The chain recombines TRBV7-8 with TRBJ1-3, with TRBD1 as a possible D gene (6 bases). Germline lookup yields CDR1 SGHVS and CDR2 FQNEAQ. The CDR3 runs 16 residues. The V gene lost 4 bases and the J gene lost 2 bases, with 15 bases spanning the gap. CDR3 protein: CASSSRSGGTGNTIYF. Written as DNA, the CDR3 is TGTGCCAGCAGCTCCCGTTCGGGGGGCACTGGAAACACCATATATTTT. The full variable domain, rest sourced from reference TRBV7-8 and TRBJ1-3, is GAGVSQSPRYKVAKRGQDVALRCDPISGHVSLFWYQQALGQGPEFLTYFQNEAQLDKSGLPSDRFFAERPEGSVSTLKIQRTQQEDSAVYLCASSSRSGGTGNTIYFGEGSWLTVV.